These 9 T cell receptor beta chains share one sample of origin, sequenced in a study of T cells in Graves' hyperthyroidism and ophthalmopathy (dated by TCRdb to the late 2010s). Libraries were constructed by multiplex PCR. Instrument used: Illumina HiSeq 2000. The TCR beta CDR3 regions were amplified from RNA transcripts. A first-round RT-PCR of the TCR CDR3 used the HTBI primer set with the Qiagen OneStep RT-PCR kit. TCRdb passed the public sequencing reads through fastp at Q25 and MiXCR, retaining productive beta sequences. Records with the same CDR3 protein are collapsed into one entry carrying the most frequent genes and DNA. This sample lists around 700,000 distinct CDR3 sequences; roughly a third were detected once. The biggest ten clones account for around 30% of the sample. The sequenced material came from blood. These TCRs come from a middle-aged woman with Graves' hyperthyroidism.

In this sample, this clonotype turned up a few times. The junction shows a germline mismatch at one end, possibly a read error. The rearrangement uses TRBV10-3 and TRBJ1-6; the D is unclear. Germline loops: CDR1 ENHRY, CDR2 SYGVKD. The CDR3 is made up of 13 amino acids. CDR3 protein: CASSLVGNSPLHF. The CDR3 nucleotides are TGTGCCAGCAGTTTAGTCGGCAATTCACCCCTCCACTTT.

This rearrangement joins TRBV6-5 to TRBJ1-1; D not certain. The CDR3 covers 15 residues. Germline V gene sequence: CDR1 MNHEY, CDR2 SVGAGI. The germline V and J ends were trimmed by 4 bases and 1 base, with 13 bases remaining between them. Here the CDR3 DNA reads TGTGCCAGCAGTTCGCGGGGTCTGGGGAACACTGAAGCTTTCTTT. Translation gives CASSSRGLGNTEAFF.

V gene TRBV20-1 combines with J gene TRBJ2-7; D may be TRBD2 (7 bases). V was cut by 0 bases and J by 6 bases, with 18 bases left in between. The CDR3 is 15 residues long. Germline CDR1 and CDR2: DFQATT and SNEGSKA (reference sequence). CDR3 protein: CSARDTRGGEGEQYF. The CDR3 DNA reads TGCAGTGCTAGAGATACACGAGGGGGGGAGGGCGAGCAGTACTTC.

The CDR3 loop is CASSPRLGGPGANVLTF. CDR3 coding DNA: TGTGCCAGCAGCCCCCGACTCGGGGGCCCTGGGGCCAACGTCCTGACTTTC. The genes are TRBV7-3 and TRBJ2-6; the D call may be TRBD1 or TRBD2 (6 bases each). This CDR3 is 17 amino acids long. V lost 5 bases to trimming and J lost 2 bases, with 16 bases between them. Germline V gene sequence: CDR1 SGHTA, CDR2 FQGTGA.

The CDR3 nucleotides are TGCGCCAGCAGCCGACAGCAAGCCGGGGAGCTGTTTTTT. It specifies CASSRQQAGELFF. The chain employs TRBV10-1 and TRBJ2-2; possibly TRBD1 for D (5 bases). Germline values: CDR1 WNHNN, CDR2 SYGVQD (reference sequence). There are 13 residues in the CDR3. The V end lost 6 bases, the J end lost 6 bases, and 11 bases lay between the germline ends.

This clonotype was picked up many times. The chain employs TRBV20-1 and TRBJ2-7, with D maybe TRBD1 (5 bases). Trimming shortened V by 6 bases and J by 2 bases, and 20 bases separated the two germline ends. CDR3 length: 15 residues. Per the germline V gene, CDR1 is DFQATT and CDR2 is SNEGSKA (reference sequence). The CDR3 reads CSAKHNMDNPYEQYF. CDR3 nucleotide sequence: TGCAGTGCGAAGCACAACATGGACAATCCCTACGAGCAGTACTTC.

CDR3 bases: TGTGCCAGCAGCCTGCCCCTTGGACAGGGCAAGAACGAGCAGTACTTC. Translating it yields CASSLPLGQGKNEQYF. The chain carries TRBV7-2 and TRBJ2-7, with TRBD1 identical over 8 bases. This CDR3 is 16 amino acids long. Germline values: CDR1 SGHTA, CDR2 FQGNSA. Trimming removed 5 bases from V and 5 bases from J; junction bases left unmatched: 14.

This clonotype was observed many times. The genes are TRBV10-3 and TRBJ1-1; D not certain. CDR1 is ENHRY, CDR2 SYGVKD, per germline. Trimming pared 2 bases from V and 2 bases from J, leaving 6 bases between. The CDR3 loop spans 13 amino acids. As DNA, the CDR3 is TGTGCCATCAGTGAGACGGATAACACTGAAGCTTTCTTT. Translation gives CAISETDNTEAFF.

The rearrangement links TRBV19 to TRBJ1-1; the match to TRBD1 covers 7 bases. This CDR3 is 12 amino acids long. After removal of 7 bases from V and 6 bases from J, the junction contained 5 bases not matched to a gene. Germline CDR1 reads LNHDA; CDR2 reads SQIVND (reference sequence). The CDR3 sequence: CASTVDRAEAFF. The CDR3 DNA sequence: TGTGCCAGTACCGTAGACAGGGCTGAAGCTTTCTTT.